This entry concerns a single T cell receptor beta chain. The table lists this clonotype with many counts. There is no known antigen for this receptor. Base qualities are not provided; no much larger clone lies one nucleotide away. Hyperthyroidism patients were aged 18 to 65 years and newly diagnosed, with disease duration of less than 2 months. Patients with uncontrolled infections, other autoimmune diseases, pregnancy or lactation were excluded. Diagnoses were established on the basis of clinical symptoms, serum thyroxine and TRAb, thyroid ultrasound, and orbital computed tomography. Blood from progressor patients was drawn when they were first diagnosed with hyperthyroidism, before any ophthalmopathy symptoms appeared. PBMCs were separated from roughly 10 ml of fresh peripheral blood using Ficoll-Paque density gradient centrifugation. Patients classed as progressors first received a Graves' hyperthyroidism diagnosis and then went on to develop ophthalmopathy during follow-up. Trizol reagent was used to extract total RNA, and RNA quality was then checked on an Agilent 2100 Bioanalyzer.

V gives up 1 base and J gives up 4 bases, and the segment between their germline ends measures 10 bases. The CDR3 measures 15 amino acids from cysteine to phenylalanine. The read is trimmed to its CDR3 DNA, 45 bases read in frame from base 1. These data are taken from a study of T cells in Graves' hyperthyroidism and ophthalmopathy (dated by TCRdb to about 2019). Background for the entire study: Peripheral blood was collected at initial diagnosis, before any treatment. Prospective prediction of ophthalmopathy was tested in an independent validation cohort consisting of about 19 hyperthyroidism patients and around 16 patients who later progressed to ophthalmopathy. The paper reports TCR Vbeta CDR3 sequencing of approximately 140 peripheral blood samples: under 45 ophthalmopathy, over 70 hyperthyroidism and around 17 progressor patients. TCR V-J signatures able to tell the groups apart were searched for in a discovery cohort of about a hundred patients, of whom 43 had Graves' ophthalmopathy and 57 had stable Graves' hyperthyroidism. The 75 to 100 discovery patients were randomly divided into training and test sets at a 7:3 ratio. In addition, the study compared T-cell repertoires in thyroid tissue and in blood from over 5 Graves' hyperthyroidism patients. After sampling, hyperthyroidism patients received methimazole starting at 30 mg daily, and ophthalmopathy patients received high-dose intravenous methylprednisolone.

TCR beta CDR3 regions were amplified from RNA transcripts. The TCR CDR3 was subjected to a first round of RT-PCR using the HTBI primer set and the Qiagen OneStep RT-PCR kit. Libraries were constructed in a second round of multiplex PCR, after which size selection and purification were performed. Libraries were sequenced paired-end with 100 bp reads on an Illumina HiSeq2000. From the authors' description of their analysis: SOAPnuke was used to process the raw data, throwing out any read that contained adapters or uncalled bases, had a mean Phred below 15, or lacked an exact constant-primer or identifier match. High-quality paired reads were merged with COPE v1.2.5, and unique nucleotide sequences were defined as clonotypes. Clonotypes were aligned to IMGT TRBV, TRBD and TRBJ reference segments using MiTCR v1.1. Only V-J combinations with frequency above 0.0001, covering 99.2% of repertoires, were analysed. A TCS score was defined as the ratio of F50 (clonal expansion) to E x V (chaos), with BLOSUM62-based TCRdist applied between CDR3 peptides within each V-J. Welch's t-statistics and random forest reduced several hundred V-J features to 10 to 15, which were used in a naive Bayes classifier (R e1071). TCRdb ran its own pipeline on the public reads, namely fastp trimming at Q25 and MiXCR clone calling, and kept in-frame beta chains. Under each unique CDR3 protein, matching rows form one entry showing the most common genes and DNA. These V and J calls derive from TCRdb rather than the authors' analysis. The sample data list 730,000 or so distinct CDR3 sequences, and around 19% of these were observed just once. Of the sample, approximately 16% is held by the ten largest clones.

Overall results and qualifications from the work: No statistical method was used to set the sample size in advance, and investigators knew the group allocation. A 13 V-J signature model separated ophthalmopathy from stable hyperthyroidism, with roughly 88% sensitivity and approximately 81% specificity in cross-validation and 80%/75% in testing. Most expanded thyroid clonotypes (frequency above 0.001) were also detected in blood, a finding suggesting that blood repertoires may reflect thyroid immune responses. In validation, the model predicted progression to ophthalmopathy with approximately 69% sensitivity and around 72% specificity, a median of approximately 6.7 months before onset.

The source material was blood. Recombination linked TRBV12-3 or TRBV12-4 to TRBJ2-2, with no reliable assignment of the D segment. The TCR comes from a woman aged 45-65 years with Graves' hyperthyroidism that later progressed to Graves' ophthalmopathy. The CDR3 in this case is CASSLGEGLTGELFF. At the DNA level, the sequence is TGTGCCAGCAGTTTAGGGGAAGGGCTCACCGGGGAGCTGTTTTTT.